This TCR beta chain appears in the sequencing data of a study of T cell repertoires in cytomegalovirus infection. This clonotype was seen many times. Antigen: not known. In TCRdb, the reads were re-called with MiXCR into one record per CDR3 protein. The table lists around 360,000 distinct CDR3 sequences, about 35% of them singletons. Overall study results and limits: The response measured ex vivo was dominated by TCR beta clonotypes (HLA-C-restricted and CMV-specific).

V gave up 6 bases and J gave up 4 bases, with 7 bases separating them. CDR3 size: 13 residues. The material sequenced was cultured PBMCs, taken from culture after CMV antigen stimulation. V and J are TRBV12-3 or TRBV12-4 and TRBJ2-6, with unresolved D. The TCR was taken from a human donor in good health (CMV status not recorded). Some clones in this sample may be carry-over from other donors' samples. Here the CDR3 reads CASRLAGANVLTF. The CDR3 nucleotides are TGTGCCAGCAGACTGGCCGGGGCCAACGTCCTGACTTTC.